This TCR beta chain was recovered during a study of CD8+ T cells in alopecia areata. Findings and caveats of the study: TCR sharing across patients was less clear than in mice, possibly HLA-related.

With 1 base clipped from V and 8 bases from J, the junction kept 3 bases outside the gene matches. This CDR3 region has 13 residues. Looked up from germline, CDR1 is SGHRS and CDR2 is YFSETQ. As regards this clone: Its specificity is unknown.

Extracted RNA was reverse transcribed, and the resulting cDNA served as sequencing template. Some clones are missing from TCRdb's copy, which holds only in-frame ones; the method was immunoSEQ multiplex PCR. This table holds 150,000 to 200,000 clones, approximately 51% found once. Treatment indicated: oral pan-JAK inhibitor, 5-10 mg twice daily. The sample consisted of CD8+ T cells sorted from blood, taken at week 52, from a patient treated with tofacitinib. The TCR was taken from a human donor with alopecia areata. The chain links TRBV5-1 to TRBJ2-4, with 7 bases lining up with TRBD1. Written as DNA, the CDR3 is TGCGCCAGCAGCTTGACAGGGGTCGACATTCAGTACTTC. As protein: CASSLTGVDIQYF. Drawing the rest from reference TRBV5-1 and TRBJ2-4, the complete variable domain is KAGVTQTPRYLIKTRGQQVTLSCSPISGHRSVSWYQQTPGQGLQFLFEYFSETQRNKGNFPGRFSGRQFSNSRSEMNVSTLELGDSALYLCASSLTGVDIQYFGAGTRLSVL.